The present T cell receptor beta chain was sequenced within a study of regulatory T cells in long-lasting Graves disease. Construction of TCR beta libraries relied on iRepertoire HTBI primers and on Arm-PCR targeting CDR3 regions. Original analysis: Overall, samples carried some 67 TRBV and 15 or so TRBJ segments. TCRdb re-called the multiplex PCR reads with MiXCR, one entry per CDR3 protein. These V and J calls derive from TCRdb rather than the authors' analysis. Of 350,000 to 450,000 distinct CDR3 sequences listed, 20% to 25% are singletons. The germline V gene has CDR1 MDHEN and CDR2 SYDVKM. The CDR3 is 14 residues long. Trimming left V 0 bases short and J 0 bases short, with 6 bases between. Noted time point: persistent/refractory GD, antithyroid drugs over 5 years with positive TRAb. Isolated PBMC RNA provided the starting material for the TCR library. A peripheral blood sample, roughly 8.8 milliliters in volume, was drawn into EDTA tubes.

Many counts were recorded for this clonotype. The antigen is unknown. Overall study findings and caveats: Among the persistent patients, 2,500 to 3,000 public clonotypes were shared, more than the 750 to 1,000 shared among new patients. Persistent disease was associated with favored TRBV28 usage and with favored use of TRBJ1-2 and TRBJ2-5.

The sequence came from a woman aged 40 to 55 with Graves disease. Sequences were derived from peripheral blood mononuclear cells (PBMCs), sampled when the disease was refractory, from a patient treated with antithyroid drugs. The chain joins TRBV28 to TRBJ2-7; D is unclear. The CDR3 spells CASSLWGVSYEQYF. The CDR3 nucleotides are TGTGCCAGCAGTTTATGGGGCGTCTCCTACGAGCAGTACTTC.